This TCR beta chain was identified during a study of identifying expanded T cells in peripheral blood (dated by TCRdb to about 2019). Concerning the study at large: Separate aliquots of the same genomic DNA pool were sequenced to produce technical replicates, and four replicates were compared in pairs. The research as a whole found: Both the number of clones called differentially abundant and the false-positive rate were significantly reduced by the beta-binomial model across all healthy-donor time intervals. The authors expected that over much longer intervals, such as months to years, biological variance in healthy repertoires might increase even further. Across all healthy donors, variance in clone template counts between approximately two-week samples was found to increase significantly with total template count. The binomial model flagged about 1.1 differentially abundant clones between technical replicates but approximately 16 over around two weeks and approximately 18 over approximately 4 weeks.

TCRbeta CDR3 regions were profiled by bias-controlled multiplex PCR amplification of genomic DNA with the immunoSEQ Assay. The study's own analysis went as follows. To quantify the absolute abundance of each unique TCRbeta CDR3 region, the sequences were collapsed and filtered. Differential abundance was assessed using a binomial (Fisher-equivalent) model and a beta-binomial model in which time-dependent variance fitted from healthy donors was added. Clones with fewer than 5 combined templates were removed, and a clone was called differentially abundant if the clone's Benjamini-Hochberg FDR was below 0.01. Using the form v = (b*log(k)+a)^2, the beta-binomial variance was modeled as a function of the total template count across the two samples. Sourced from immuneACCESS, this table was stored by TCRdb with only in-frame sequences that have V and J called. A share of the clones is absent; for the studies checked, an unresolved V gene accounts for under half, and the remainder has no known explanation. V, J and clone size derive from that table, while D and trimming were established from the DNA sequence. Recorded for this sample are approximately 110,000 clones; about 87% of them occurred a single time. The ten largest account for around 8.2% of the sample.

No immune events, such as infections, were documented for the healthy donors during the collection period. Blood repertoires from healthy donors were used as a training cohort for calibrating time-dependent variance in a beta-binomial model of differential abundance of T-cell clones. The training cohort was composed of 10 or so healthy donors, 3 female and 7 male. On average the donors were around 44 years old, and their ages spanned about 25 to 64 years. Whole blood was collected from each healthy donor at three time points spaced two weeks apart and obtained from a commercial supplier. Genomic DNA was extracted from unsorted whole blood for immunosequencing. V is reduced by 2 bases and J by 0 bases, leaving a spacing of 5 bases between them. From the cysteine through the phenylalanine, the CDR3 covers 13 amino acids. This entry keeps only the CDR3 DNA: 39 bases, framed from base 1. The germline V gene specifies MGHDK as CDR1 and SYGVNS as CDR2.

As to this clone: Which antigen it targets is not known. No base qualities exist here, and no much larger clone lies one base off it.

The sequence was obtained from a person aged 18 to 75 in good health. The chain is encoded by TRBV25-1 joined to TRBJ2-7, with no reliable assignment of the D segment. The sequencing input was blood. The DNA reads TGTGCCAGCAGTGAAGAGGACTCCTACGAGCAGTACTTC. It translates as CASSEEDSYEQYF.